This T cell receptor beta chain stems from a study of PD-L1 blockade in urothelial cancer. The overall study: Patients commenced intravenous atezolizumab, 1,200 mg every 3 weeks, around 2014.

There are 15 residues in the CDR3. The V end was cut by 7 bases, the J end by 1 base, with 16 bases between. Germline assignment: CDR1 LNHDA and CDR2 SQIVND (reference sequence). The method was immunoSEQ multiplex PCR; TCRdb's version includes in-frame clones alone and lacks a portion of them. Of about 43,000 clones in the sample, about 88% were seen once. This clone was detected only once. The study collected 1 to 8 samples per patient, pretreatment and on-treatment. V gene TRBV19 combines with J gene TRBJ1-1; D uncertain. This sample comprised PBMCs, obtained around atezolizumab (anti-PD-L1) treatment. The TCR originated in a woman aged 55 to 70 with urothelial cancer. The CDR3 DNA follows: TGTGCCAGTAACCCCGTGGCAATCTCGAACACTGAAGCTTTCTTT. Its protein product is CASNPVAISNTEAFF.